A single sample gave rise to the 20 T cell receptor beta chains below, sequenced in a study of CD8 T cells in ankylosing spondylitis. TCRdb used MiXCR to reprocess the 5' RACE reads, holding one entry per CDR3 protein. Of about 250,000 distinct CDR3 sequences detected, roughly 32% appear once; the ten largest clones hold approximately 4.6%. Sample: blood, either unsorted or a sorted T cell fraction (not recorded which). Receptor source: a male donor with ankylosing spondylitis or in good health (not recorded which).

The genes are TRBV4-1 and TRBJ2-7; TRBD2 aligns across 11 bases. Germline CDR1 and CDR2: MGHRA and YSYEKL. This CDR3 is built from 15 residues. V lost 2 bases and J lost 4; bases outside the gene matches: 4. The CDR3 reads CASSQPGLAVYEQYF. In DNA form, the CDR3 reads TGCGCCAGCAGCCAACCGGGACTAGCGGTTTACGAGCAGTACTTC.

This clonotype has only a few counts. The rearrangement uses TRBV20-1 and TRBJ1-5; TRBD1 might be the D (6 bases). CDR3 length: 14 residues. Between the trimmed V and J ends, which lost 0 bases and 5 bases, there was a span of 11 bases. Germline V lookup: CDR1 DFQATT, CDR2 SNEGSKA (reference sequence). The CDR3 loop is CSAREWRGDQPQHF. The CDR3 DNA is TGCAGTGCTAGAGAATGGAGGGGGGATCAGCCCCAGCATTTT.

This clonotype was counted many times. The chain joins TRBV28 to TRBJ2-7; D ambiguous. CDR3 length: 12 residues. The germline CDR1 and CDR2 sequences are MDHEN and SYDVKM. V dropped 5 bases and J dropped 3 bases, with 8 bases sitting between them. CDR3 coding DNA: TGTGCCAGCAGTCAGTCAGGCTACGAGCAGTACTTC. Its translation: CASSQSGYEQYF.

This clonotype was seen more than once but under ten times. The rearrangement uses TRBV7-2 and TRBJ2-1; D perhaps matches TRBD2 (5 bases). The CDR3 has 14 amino acids. V was clipped by 3 bases and J by 9 bases, with 15 bases between them. Germline lookup yields CDR1 SGHTA and CDR2 FQGNSA. The CDR3 DNA sequence: TGTGCCAGCAGCTTTCTAGCCCTTTTTAGTGAGCAGTTCTTC. This gives the protein CASSFLALFSEQFF.

The CDR3 protein is CATSAGVNYGYTF. CDR3 coding DNA: TGTGCCACCAGTGCAGGGGTTAACTATGGCTACACCTTC. The chain links TRBV24-1 to TRBJ1-2; D perhaps matches TRBD1 (6 bases). This CDR3 has 13 residues. Trimming removed 5 bases from V and 1 base from J, with 7 bases in between. Germline assignment: CDR1 KGHDR and CDR2 SFDVKD.

This chain uses TRBV6-5 with TRBJ2-7, with D tentatively TRBD1 (6 bases). The CDR3 totals 11 residues. CDR1 MNHEY and CDR2 SVGAGI come from the germline V gene. Trimming removed 6 bases at V and 6 bases at J, with 9 bases between. CDR3 residues: CASRRGGEQYF. The CDR3 nucleotides are TGTGCCAGCAGGAGAGGGGGCGAGCAGTACTTC.

In nucleotides, the CDR3 is TGTGCCAGCAGTTACCGGGACAGGGGGACGAACACTGAAGCTTTCTTT. It translates to CASSYRDRGTNTEAFF. This chain connects TRBV6-5 to TRBJ1-1; the match to TRBD1 covers 11 bases. CDR3 length equals 16 residues. V lost 2 bases and J lost 1; bases outside the gene matches: 3. Germline CDR1 is MNHEY and CDR2 is SVGAGI.

CDR3 coding DNA: TGTGCCAGCAGCTTACTTTCTTCACCCCTCCACTTT. Protein product: CASSLLSSPLHF. The chain has TRBV7-2 and TRBJ1-6; the D is unclear. Germline V gene data show CDR1 as SGHTA and CDR2 as FQGNSA. The CDR3 spans 12 residues. V lost 2 bases and J 9 bases, leaving 5 bases between the germline ends. Combining the CDR3 with reference TRBV7-2 and TRBJ1-6 gives the whole variable domain GAGVSQSPSNKVTEKGKDVELRCDPISGHTALYWYRQSLGQGLEFLIYFQGNSAPDKSGLPSDRFSAERTGGSVSTLTIQRTQQEDSAVYLCASSLLSSPLHFGNGTRLTVT.

The chain is built from TRBV15 and TRBJ2-3, with TRBD1 identical over 9 bases. Germline V gives CDR1 LNHNV, CDR2 YYDKDF (reference sequence). V was pared by 5 bases and J by 4 bases, with 7 bases of the junction left unmatched. CDR3 length equals 15 residues. CDR3 amino acids: CATSSGTGYPDTQYF. In DNA form, the CDR3 reads TGTGCCACCAGCTCCGGGACAGGGTACCCAGATACGCAGTATTTT.

This clonotype was counted only a few times. The chain employs TRBV20-1 and TRBJ2-7, with D possibly matching TRBD1 (5 bases). Trimming took off 3 bases at V and 6 bases at J, with 15 bases between the two ends. CDR1 DFQATT and CDR2 SNEGSKA come from the germline V gene (reference sequence). This CDR3 region has 13 residues. The CDR3 nucleotides read TGCAGTGCTAGTCTCTCAGGGCAAGGCGAGCAGTACTTC. Its protein is CSASLSGQGEQYF.

The chain employs TRBV6-5 and TRBJ2-7; D possibly matches TRBD1 or TRBD2 (7 bases each). CDR1 and CDR2 from the germline V gene are MNHEY and SVGAGI. The V gene lost 8 bases and the J gene lost 2 bases, with 28 bases spanning the gap. CDR3 length: 18 amino acids. CDR3 in DNA: TGTGCCAGCCGTTTGGTCCTTCAAAACAGGGGAGGGGCCTACGAGCAGTACTTC. Residues: CASRLVLQNRGGAYEQYF.

This rearrangement joins TRBV15 to TRBJ2-3, with D tentatively TRBD2 (5 bases). V shed 2 bases and J shed 4 bases, with 16 bases lying between them. The CDR3 is made up of 16 amino acids. The germline V gene has CDR1 LNHNV and CDR2 YYDKDF (reference sequence). CDR3 region: CATSRMEASTADTQYF. In nucleotides, the CDR3 is TGTGCCACCAGCAGAATGGAGGCGTCTACGGCAGATACGCAGTATTTT.

The chain employs TRBV7-9 and TRBJ2-7; D ambiguous. The CDR3 is made up of 12 amino acids. Germline values: CDR1 SEHNR, CDR2 FQNEAQ (reference sequence). Trimming left V 3 bases short and J 6 bases short, with 9 bases between. CDR3 sequence reads: CASSFVFGEQYF. Here the CDR3 DNA reads TGTGCCAGCAGCTTTGTTTTCGGCGAGCAGTACTTC.

This chain joins TRBV12-3 or TRBV12-4 and TRBJ2-4; 10 nucleotides line up with TRBD1. Germline trimming cut 4 bases from V and 5 bases from J; bases unmatched to any gene: 2. The CDR3 is 14 residues long. CDR3 sequence (DNA): TGTGCCAGCAGTTCCGGGACAGGGGAAAACATTCAGTACTTC. Its protein is CASSSGTGENIQYF.

This CDR3 reads CASSFQADTEAFF. The CDR3, as DNA: TGTGCCAGCAGTTTCCAGGCAGACACTGAAGCTTTCTTT. The chain carries TRBV12-3 or TRBV12-4 and TRBJ1-1; D is unresolved. V was cut by 3 bases and J by 3 bases, with 8 bases left in between. This CDR3 spans 13 amino acids.

The genes are TRBV29-1 and TRBJ2-3; D is perhaps TRBD2 (5 bases). The V gene's germline CDR1 is SQVTM and CDR2 ANQGSEA. V was trimmed by 2 bases and J by 4 bases, leaving 10 bases between them. The length of the CDR3 is 13 residues. CDR3 nucleotide sequence: TGCAGCGTTGAATCCCTAGCCCCAGATACGCAGTATTTT. Its protein product is CSVESLAPDTQYF.

The chain employs TRBV3-1 and TRBJ2-7; unclear D gene. Germline loops: CDR1 LGHDT, CDR2 YNNKEL (reference sequence). There are 16 residues in the CDR3. Trimming shortened V by 0 bases and J by 3 bases, and 15 bases separated the two germline ends. CDR3 DNA: TGTGCCAGCAGCCAAGATCTCGGCCAGCTGGTCTACGAGCAGTACTTC. It codes for CASSQDLGQLVYEQYF.

This clonotype was counted between two and nine times. This sequence joins TRBV11-2 and TRBJ2-3, with 8 bases matching TRBD2. Trimming at V came to 5 bases and at J to 3 bases, leaving 13 bases not matched to a gene. The CDR3 length is 17 residues. Germline V gene sequence: CDR1 SGHAT, CDR2 FQNNGV. The CDR3 DNA follows: TGTGCCAGCAGCCATTCGTTCCGGGGGGGCCGGACAGATACGCAGTATTTT. It yields the protein CASSHSFRGGRTDTQYF.

V gene TRBV5-1 combines with J gene TRBJ2-3, with a weak D call TRBD2 (5 bases). Germline V gene sequence: CDR1 SGHRS, CDR2 YFSETQ. V lost 3 bases, J lost 2 bases, and 7 bases lay in between. The CDR3 is 13 amino acids. The CDR3 DNA follows: TGCGCCAGCAGCTGGGAGAACACAGATACGCAGTATTTT. Protein sequence: CASSWENTDTQYF.

V usage is TRBV7-9 and J usage is TRBJ1-1; TRBD1 might be the D (6 bases). The CDR3 contains 17 residues. CDR1 and CDR2 (germline): SEHNR, FQNEAQ (reference sequence). Trimming cost V 4 bases and J 3 bases, with 21 bases left between them. The CDR3 loop is CASSYLRGGAGDTEAFF. The CDR3 DNA reads TGTGCCAGCAGCTACCTTCGTGGGGGCGCAGGGGACACTGAAGCTTTCTTT.